This TCR beta chain was recorded in a study of T-cell reconstitution after alpha-beta-depleted transplantation in children. As it was prepared, the TCRbeta library received unique molecular identifiers. One entry per CDR3 protein, called by TCRdb with MiXCR from the PCR reads. The sample has fewer than 750,000 distinct CDR3 sequences; about 23% are singletons. Trimming pared 2 bases from V and 3 bases from J, leaving 17 bases between. The CDR3 has 16 residues. Germline V lookup: CDR1 DFQATT, CDR2 SNEGSKA (reference sequence). General observations from the study: Hyperexpanded clones declined; after one year, newly produced T cells mostly supplied diversity. Expanded graft clones numbering several hundred reportedly gave rise to alpha-beta T cells about two months after transplant.

This clonotype has only a few counts. Its antigen remains unidentified. Sequencing used PBMCs, mostly from graft donor cells, obtained 360 days after TCRalphabeta/CD19-depleted stem cell transplant. The chain joins TRBV20-1 to TRBJ2-1, with TRBD1 as a possible D gene (6 bases). This clonotype was obtained from a boy under three years old who had a stem cell transplant for acute myeloid leukemia, so the T cells may come from the graft donor. This CDR3 is CSARPLGTYVYNEQFF. The CDR3 DNA reads as TGCAGTGCTAGACCCCTGGGGACATATGTCTACAATGAGCAGTTCTTC.